Described below is a single TCR beta chain sequence and its context. The sample is drawn from a study of blood T cell repertoires in COVID-19. Whole-study context: There were acute and convalescent COVID-19 samples, and they came from the United States, Italy and Spain. In each case, the material was cDNA or gDNA derived from T cells, B-cell-depleted T cells, or PBMCs.

Authors' methods: By means of reference gene primer amplification, nucleated cell counts were estimated. Profiled with immunoSEQ multiplex PCR; TCRdb holds only in-frame clones, not every one. The DNA gave D and trimming, while V, J and clone size come from that table. The profile shows 470,000 or so clones, around 89% of them singletons. The CDR3 spans 14 residues. Germline assignment: CDR1 LGHDT and CDR2 YNNKEL (reference sequence). Trimming shortened V by 5 bases and J by 0 bases, and 8 bases separated the two germline ends. The source is a woman in her 30s with acute or convalescent COVID-19. The chain combines TRBV3-1 (or the pseudogene TRBV3-2) with TRBJ2-1, with D perhaps TRBD1 (6 bases). The sample comprised peripheral blood. The CDR3 DNA reads as TGTGCCAGCAGCTGGACAGCCTCCTACAATGAGCAGTTCTTC. Amino acids: CASSWTASYNEQFF.